The 18 T cell receptor beta chains in this list originate from one sample, sequenced in a study of Tregs in tolerant kidney transplant recipients. These receptors have no identified antigens. The table came from immunoSEQ multiplex PCR; TCRdb's copy has only in-frame clones and leaves some out. Of more than 30,000 clones in the sample, 70% to 85% were seen once. What was sequenced was Tregs from blood cultured with allogeneic cells. The receptors were gathered from a human donor in good health.

The V call is TRBV2, the J call TRBJ2-2; D is perhaps TRBD2 (5 bases). Germline CDR1 is SNHLY and CDR2 is FYNNEI. V was pared by 5 bases and J by 2 bases, with 12 bases between. CDR3 size: 15 residues. DNA for the CDR3: TGTGCCAGCAGTCAGGAGGCAACTAACACCGGGGAGCTGTTTTTT. Amino acids: CASSQEATNTGELFF.

The chain combines TRBV6-5 with TRBJ2-1, with a weak D call TRBD2 (6 bases). The CDR3 is 15 amino acids. Germline loops: CDR1 MNHEY, CDR2 SVGAGI. Trimming left V 7 bases short and J 11 bases short, with 24 bases between. The CDR3 DNA reads as TGTGCCAGCACCGACCTTGGGGCGGGGTGGGGGAAGCAGTTCTTC. Residues: CASTDLGAGWGKQFF.

The chain is built from TRBV5-1 and TRBJ2-1, with D possibly matching TRBD2 (6 bases). V was shortened by 0 bases and J by 3 bases, with 7 bases between the two germline ends. Germline assignment: CDR1 SGHRS and CDR2 YFSETQ. This CDR3 spans 14 amino acids. CDR3 nucleotides: TGCGCCAGCAGCTTGGCGGGAGACTACAATGAGCAGTTCTTC. As protein: CASSLAGDYNEQFF.

V gene TRBV18 combines with J gene TRBJ2-1; D is possibly TRBD1 (5 bases). Trimming cost V 0 bases and J 10 bases, with 10 bases left between them. In germline, CDR1 is KGHSH, CDR2 LQKENI. The CDR3 spans 13 residues. Written as DNA, the CDR3 is TGTGCCAGCTCACCACCTGGGGCACGGGAGCAGTTCTTC. As protein: CASSPPGAREQFF. Complete variable domain (other parts from reference TRBV18 and TRBJ2-1): NAGVMQNPRHLVRRRGQEARLRCSPMKGHSHVYWYRQLPEEGLKFMVYLQKENIIDESGMPKERFSAEFPKEGPSILRIQQVVRGDSAAYFCASSPPGAREQFFGPGTRLTVL.

The chain joins TRBV6-6 to TRBJ2-7, with a weak D call TRBD1 (5 bases). V was shortened by 4 bases and J by 1 base, with 14 bases between the two germline ends. This CDR3 region has 15 residues. Germline loops: CDR1 MNHNY, CDR2 SVGAGI (reference sequence). CDR3 DNA sequence: TGTGCCAGCAGTTCTTCAAGACAGACTTCCTACGAGCAGTACTTC. Translation gives CASSSSRQTSYEQYF.

CDR3: CASTIILQANTEAFF. DNA of the CDR3: TGTGCCAGCACAATTATCTTACAGGCGAACACTGAAGCTTTCTTT. The chain couples TRBV2 to TRBJ1-1; D perhaps matches TRBD1 (5 bases). There are 15 residues in the CDR3. Trimming left V 7 bases short and J 1 base short, with 16 bases between. Germline V CDR1 and CDR2: SNHLY, FYNNEI.

This clone was counted between two and nine times. The chain uses TRBV11-2 and TRBJ2-5, with 9 bases aligning to TRBD2. The CDR3 is made up of 16 amino acids. Germline values: CDR1 SGHAT, CDR2 FQNNGV. With V trimmed by 2 bases and J by 5 bases, 9 bases remained unmatched. The CDR3 sequence: CASSLFGAGGEETQYF. CDR3 coding DNA: TGTGCCAGCAGCTTATTCGGGGCGGGAGGGGAGGAGACCCAGTACTTC.

CDR3 sequence reads: CAWTLQETQYF. The CDR3 DNA reads as TGTGCCTGGACTCTCCAAGAGACCCAGTACTTC. The V and J genes are TRBV30 and TRBJ2-5; D is undetermined. Trimming took off 4 bases at V and 1 base at J, with 4 bases between the two ends. There are 11 residues in the CDR3. Germline values: CDR1 GTSNPN, CDR2 SVGIG (reference sequence).

The chain is built from TRBV5-3 and TRBJ2-7; possible D gene TRBD1, 7 bases. TRBV5-3 is filed as an ORF, its function uncertain. This CDR3 is built from 14 residues. Trimming pared 8 bases from V and 6 bases from J, leaving 21 bases between. The CDR3 DNA is TGTGCCAGCAGCGACCAGACAGGGAGGCGCGAGCAGTACTTC. Its protein is CASSDQTGRREQYF.

The CDR3 is CASSSFPATEQFF. CDR3 nucleotides: TGTGCCAGCAGTTCCTTTCCGGCTACTGAGCAGTTCTTC. The V gene is TRBV2, the J gene TRBJ2-1; D gene uncertain. CDR1 and CDR2 (germline): SNHLY, FYNNEI. CDR3 length: 13 residues. The germline V and J ends were trimmed by 5 bases and 9 bases, with 14 bases remaining between them.

Concerning this clone itself: Other nucleotide sequences in the sample specify the same CDR3. V usage is TRBV19 and J usage is TRBJ2-3; D is ambiguous. The CDR3 is 11 residues long. Germline assignment: CDR1 LNHDA and CDR2 SQIVND (reference sequence). V lost 1 base and J lost 6, with 2 bases in between. The CDR3 coding sequence is TGTGCCAGTAGTATAGGTGATACGCAGTATTTT. Translated, it gives CASSIGDTQYF.

This chain links TRBV5-1 with TRBJ2-5, with 10 bases identical to TRBD1. This CDR3 has 15 residues. J lost 5 bases, V lost 3 bases, and 7 bases had no gene match. The germline V gene has CDR1 SGHRS and CDR2 YFSETQ. CDR3 protein: CASSSGQGRGETQYF. CDR3 nucleotides: TGCGCCAGCAGCTCGGGACAGGGGAGGGGCGAGACCCAGTACTTC. Supplemented by reference TRBV5-1 and TRBJ2-5, the full variable domain reads KAGVTQTPRYLIKTRGQQVTLSCSPISGHRSVSWYQQTPGQGLQFLFEYFSETQRNKGNFPGRFSGRQFSNSRSEMNVSTLELGDSALYLCASSSGQGRGETQYFGPGTRLLVL.

CDR3 coding DNA: TGCGCCAGCAGCCCGTTTAGCGGGAGGATCTACGAGCAGTACTTC. It is translated as CASSPFSGRIYEQYF. The chain carries TRBV5-1 and TRBJ2-7; 10 bases agree with TRBD2. CDR1 SGHRS and CDR2 YFSETQ come from the germline V gene. The CDR3 is 15 amino acids. Trimming cost V 4 bases and J 3 bases; bases outside gene matches: 7.

The chain carries TRBV4-3 and TRBJ2-1, with 8 bases matching TRBD2. V shed 4 bases, J shed 9 bases, and the junction held 5 bases outside the gene matches. CDR1 and CDR2 (germline): LGHNA, YSLEER. The CDR3 contains 13 residues. CDR3: CASSRRGAAEQFF. The CDR3 DNA reads as TGCGCCAGCAGCCGGCGGGGGGCGGCTGAGCAGTTCTTC.

The chain recombines TRBV7-3 with TRBJ1-2; D not certain. This CDR3 region has 14 residues. Trimming took 5 bases from V and 7 from J, leaving 17 bases between them. Germline CDR1 is SGHTA and CDR2 is FQGTGA. CDR3 bases: TGTGCCAGCAGCGCGGGATTGGGGAGTGGTGGCTACACCTTC. This gives the protein CASSAGLGSGGYTF.

The genes are TRBV9 and TRBJ1-2; D unresolved. V was clipped by 0 bases and J by 2 bases, with 11 bases between them. The CDR3 loop spans 15 amino acids. Looked up from germline, CDR1 is SGDLS and CDR2 is YYNGEE. Here the CDR3 reads CASSVAQTLNYGYTF. As DNA, the CDR3 is TGTGCCAGCAGCGTAGCGCAGACCCTCAACTATGGCTACACCTTC.

The chain is built from TRBV14 and TRBJ2-7; a possible D gene is TRBD2 (6 bases). The CDR3 is made up of 13 amino acids. CDR1 is SGHDN, CDR2 FVKESK, per germline. V was clipped by 3 bases and J by 7 bases, with 13 bases between them. CDR3 amino acids: CASSQVDGREQYF. CDR3 bases: TGTGCCAGCAGCCAGGTCGATGGGAGGGAGCAGTACTTC.

The V call is TRBV7-2, the J call TRBJ1-2; a weak D match, TRBD1 (6 bases). The germline CDR1 and CDR2 sequences are SGHTA and FQGNSA. V was pared by 5 bases and J by 0 bases, with 16 bases between. The CDR3 is made up of 16 amino acids. As DNA, the CDR3 is TGTGCCAGCAGCCAGACTTCGACAGGATCTAACTATGGCTACACCTTC. Protein product: CASSQTSTGSNYGYTF.